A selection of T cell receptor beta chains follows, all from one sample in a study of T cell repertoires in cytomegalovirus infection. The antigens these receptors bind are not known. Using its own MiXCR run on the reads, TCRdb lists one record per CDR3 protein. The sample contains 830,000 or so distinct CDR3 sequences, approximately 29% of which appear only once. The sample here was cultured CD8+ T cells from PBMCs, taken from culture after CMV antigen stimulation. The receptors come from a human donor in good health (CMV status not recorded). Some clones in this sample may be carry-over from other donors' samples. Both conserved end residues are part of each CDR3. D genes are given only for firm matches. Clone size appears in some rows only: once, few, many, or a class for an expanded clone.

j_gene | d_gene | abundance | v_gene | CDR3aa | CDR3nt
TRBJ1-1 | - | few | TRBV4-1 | CASSRSVLNTEAFF | TGCGCCAGCAGCCGCTCAGTGCTGAACACTGAAGCTTTCTTT
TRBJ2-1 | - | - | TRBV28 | CASSLERSYYNEQFF | TGTGCCAGCAGTTTAGAAAGGAGTTATTACAATGAGCAGTTCTTC
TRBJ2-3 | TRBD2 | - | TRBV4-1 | CASSQGLGVAAGGQDTQYF | TGCGCCAGCAGCCAAGGCCTTGGGGTGGCGGCGGGGGGGCAAGATACGCAGTATTTT
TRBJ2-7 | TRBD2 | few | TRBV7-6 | CASSSTSGGYYEQYF | TGTGCCAGCAGCTCCACTAGCGGGGGGTACTACGAGCAGTACTTC
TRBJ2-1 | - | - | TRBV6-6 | CASSYSRPEQFF | TGTGCCAGCAGTTACTCAAGGCCCGAGCAGTTCTTC
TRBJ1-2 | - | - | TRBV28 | CASSLFGYNYGYTF | TGTGCCAGCAGTTTATTCGGTTACAACTATGGCTACACCTTC
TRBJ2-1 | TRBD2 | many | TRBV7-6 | CASSLARKRSGGPYNEQFF | TGTGCCAGCAGCTTAGCGAGGAAGAGAAGCGGGGGGCCGTACAATGAGCAGTTCTTC
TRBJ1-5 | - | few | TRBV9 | CASSVGPRSTRNQPQHF | TGTGCCAGCAGCGTAGGTCCTCGGAGTACTCGCAATCAGCCCCAGCATTTT
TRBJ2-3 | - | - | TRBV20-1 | CSARGRGTSTDTQYF | TGCAGTGCTAGAGGACGGGGAACTAGCACAGATACGCAGTATTTT
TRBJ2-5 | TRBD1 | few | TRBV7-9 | CASSFLQGMQETQYF | TGTGCCAGCAGCTTCTTACAGGGGATGCAAGAGACCCAGTACTTC
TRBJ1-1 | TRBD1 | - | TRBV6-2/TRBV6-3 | CASSGLGDSDTEAFF | TGTGCCAGCAGCGGACTAGGGGACAGCGACACTGAAGCTTTCTTT
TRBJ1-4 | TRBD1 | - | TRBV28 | CASSPLQGAGRKLFF | TGTGCCAGCAGTCCACTACAGGGGGCCGGTCGAAAACTGTTTTTT
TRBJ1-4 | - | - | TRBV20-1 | CSARDRQRRGSEKLFF | TGCAGTGCTAGAGATCGCCAAAGGAGGGGTAGTGAAAAACTGTTTTTT
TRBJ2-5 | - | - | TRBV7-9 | CASSAPGPSWF | TGTGCCAGCAGCGCCCCCGGGCCAAGTTGGTTC
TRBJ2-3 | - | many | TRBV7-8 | CASSLDWQNADTQYF | TGTGCCAGCAGCTTAGATTGGCAGAACGCAGATACGCAGTATTTT
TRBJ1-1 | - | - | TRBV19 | CASSVLLDGNTEAFF | TGTGCCAGTAGTGTTCTTCTGGACGGGAACACTGAAGCTTTCTTT
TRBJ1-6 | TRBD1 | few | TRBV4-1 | CASSQAGTAEFLPLHF | TGCGCCAGCAGCCAAGCCGGGACAGCCGAGTTTTTACCCCTCCACTTT
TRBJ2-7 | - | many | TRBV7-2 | CASSLGVEEYF | TGTGCCAGCAGCCTCGGGGTTGAGGAGTACTTC
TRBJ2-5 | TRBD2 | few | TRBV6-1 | CASSERSGGALLETQYF | TGTGCCAGCAGTGAGAGGAGCGGGGGGGCTCTCTTAGAGACCCAGTACTTC
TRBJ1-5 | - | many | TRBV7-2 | CASSWEMGNQPQHF | TGTGCCAGCAGCTGGGAAATGGGCAATCAGCCCCAGCATTTT
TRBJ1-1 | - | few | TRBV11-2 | CASSLDSFGAGERTAEAFF | TGTGCCAGCAGCTTAGATTCCTTCGGGGCAGGGGAAAGGACTGCTGAAGCTTTCTTT
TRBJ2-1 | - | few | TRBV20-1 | CSARDVLHLTSDEQFF | TGCAGTGCTAGAGATGTCCTCCACCTTACGTCTGATGAGCAGTTCTTC
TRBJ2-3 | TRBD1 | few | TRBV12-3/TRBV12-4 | CASSLRGRFVDTQYF | TGTGCCAGCAGTTTAAGGGGGCGCTTCGTAGATACGCAGTATTTT
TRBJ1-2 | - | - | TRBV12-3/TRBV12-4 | CASSHRTLDYGYTF | TGTGCCAGCAGTCACAGGACTCTAGACTATGGCTACACCTTC
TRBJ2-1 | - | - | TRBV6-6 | CASSYSLRGFQNEQFF | TGTGCCAGCAGTTACTCGCTCAGGGGCTTCCAGAATGAGCAGTTCTTC
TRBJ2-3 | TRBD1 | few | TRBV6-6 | CASTELMTGLTDTQYF | TGTGCCAGCACCGAATTGATGACAGGGCTCACAGATACGCAGTATTTT
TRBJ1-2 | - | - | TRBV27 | CASGGFYGYTF | TGTGCCAGTGGGGGATTTTATGGCTACACCTTC
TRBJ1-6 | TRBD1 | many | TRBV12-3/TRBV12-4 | CATSGTGRYSPLHF | TGTGCCACCTCCGGGACAGGGCGGTATTCACCCCTCCACTTT
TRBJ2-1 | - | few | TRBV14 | CASSRQGVWNEQFF | TGTGCCAGCAGCCGGCAGGGAGTATGGAATGAGCAGTTCTTC
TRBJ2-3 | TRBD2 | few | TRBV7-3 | CASSPSGKRTDTQYF | TGTGCCAGCAGTCCTAGCGGGAAGCGCACAGATACGCAGTATTTT
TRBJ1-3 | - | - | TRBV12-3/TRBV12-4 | CASNWDKQSSISSGNTIYF | TGTGCCAGCAATTGGGACAAGCAAAGTTCCATCTCCTCTGGAAACACCATATATTTT
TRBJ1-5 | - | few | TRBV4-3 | CASSQDGGQPQHF | TGCGCCAGCAGCCAAGATGGGGGTCAGCCCCAGCATTTT
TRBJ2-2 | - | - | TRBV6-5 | CASSYSRRGHGELFF | TGTGCCAGCAGTTACTCGCGCCGGGGCCACGGGGAGCTGTTTTTT
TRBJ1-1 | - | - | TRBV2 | CVSIGGVAEAFF | TGTGTCAGCATTGGTGGGGTCGCTGAAGCTTTCTTT